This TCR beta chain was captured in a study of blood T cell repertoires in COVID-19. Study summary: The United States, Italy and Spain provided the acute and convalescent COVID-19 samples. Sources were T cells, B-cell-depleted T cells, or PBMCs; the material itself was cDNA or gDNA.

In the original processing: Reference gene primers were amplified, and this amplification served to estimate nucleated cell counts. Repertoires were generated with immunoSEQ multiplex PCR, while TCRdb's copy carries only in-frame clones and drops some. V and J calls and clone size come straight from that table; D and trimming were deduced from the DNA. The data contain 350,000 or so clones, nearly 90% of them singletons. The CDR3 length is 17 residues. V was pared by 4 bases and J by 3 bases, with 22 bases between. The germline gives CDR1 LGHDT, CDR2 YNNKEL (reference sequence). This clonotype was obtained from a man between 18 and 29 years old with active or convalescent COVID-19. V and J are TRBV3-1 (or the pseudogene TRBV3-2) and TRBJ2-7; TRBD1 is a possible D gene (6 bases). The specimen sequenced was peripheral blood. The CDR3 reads CASSPSGARVVFYEQYF. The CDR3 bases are TGTGCCAGCAGCCCGTCAGGGGCGCGAGTTGTCTTCTACGAGCAGTACTTC.